The T cell receptor (beta chain) under discussion was sequenced for a study of early T cells in non-severe SARS-CoV-2 infection. Study conclusions and caveats: Comparison of clonotypes with VDJdb favored anti-spike CD8 responses while missing private and CD4 specificities.

V was clipped by 5 bases and J by 2 bases, with 13 bases between them. The CDR3 spans 14 residues. The V gene's germline CDR1 is SGDLS and CDR2 YYNGEE. From the 5' RACE reads, TCRdb called clonotypes with MiXCR, one entry per CDR3 protein. The sample yields about 97,000 distinct CDR3 sequences, approximately 11% seen once. The table lists this clonotype with a few counts. Its target is not known. The receptor's source is an adult who was a healthcare worker with PCR-confirmed SARS-CoV-2 infection or an uninfected control (not recorded which). This chain links TRBV9 with TRBJ1-1; D is possibly TRBD1 (5 bases). The sequenced sample was whole blood, obtained at baseline. For the CDR3, the DNA is TGTGCCAGCAGAAGTGGGGGGATTAACACTGAAGCTTTCTTT. Translation gives CASRSGGINTEAFF.